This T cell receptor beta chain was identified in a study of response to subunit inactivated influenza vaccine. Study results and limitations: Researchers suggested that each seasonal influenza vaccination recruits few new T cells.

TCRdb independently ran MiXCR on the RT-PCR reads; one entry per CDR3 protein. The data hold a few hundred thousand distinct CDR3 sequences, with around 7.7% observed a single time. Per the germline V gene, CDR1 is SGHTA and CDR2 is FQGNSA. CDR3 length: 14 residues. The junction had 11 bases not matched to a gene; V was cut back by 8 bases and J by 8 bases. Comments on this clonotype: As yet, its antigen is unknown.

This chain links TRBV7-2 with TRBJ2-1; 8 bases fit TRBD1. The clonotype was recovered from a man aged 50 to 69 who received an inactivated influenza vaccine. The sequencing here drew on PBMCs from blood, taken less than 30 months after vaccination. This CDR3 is CASSTRDRRDEQFF. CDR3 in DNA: TGTGCCAGCTCCACGCGGGACAGGAGGGATGAGCAGTTCTTC.